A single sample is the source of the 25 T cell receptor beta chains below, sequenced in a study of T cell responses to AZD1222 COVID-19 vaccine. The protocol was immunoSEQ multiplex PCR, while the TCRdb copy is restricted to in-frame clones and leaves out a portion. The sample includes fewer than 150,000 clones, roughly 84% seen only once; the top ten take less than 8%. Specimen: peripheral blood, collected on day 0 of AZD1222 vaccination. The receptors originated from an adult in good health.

CDR3 DNA sequence: TGCAGTGCTAGTTTCGAGCAGTACTTC. It is translated as CSASFEQYF. The V and J genes are TRBV20-1 and TRBJ2-7; D remains unclear. From germline, CDR1 is DFQATT and CDR2 SNEGSKA (reference sequence). With 3 bases removed from V and 6 bases from J, the gap between germline ends came to 3 bases. The CDR3 has 9 amino acids.

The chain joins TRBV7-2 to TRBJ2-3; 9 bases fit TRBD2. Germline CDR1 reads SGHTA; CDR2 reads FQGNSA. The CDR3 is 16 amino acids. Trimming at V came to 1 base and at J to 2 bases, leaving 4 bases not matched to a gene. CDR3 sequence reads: CASSLGLAGTTDTQYF. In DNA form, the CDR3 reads TGTGCCAGCAGCTTAGGGCTAGCGGGAACCACAGATACGCAGTATTTT.

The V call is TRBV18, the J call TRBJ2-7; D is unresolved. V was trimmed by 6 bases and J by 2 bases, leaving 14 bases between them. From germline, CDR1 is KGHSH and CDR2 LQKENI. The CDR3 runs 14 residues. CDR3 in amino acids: CASSPGPLTYEQYF. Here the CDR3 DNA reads TGTGCCAGCTCGCCCGGACCGCTGACCTACGAGCAGTACTTC.

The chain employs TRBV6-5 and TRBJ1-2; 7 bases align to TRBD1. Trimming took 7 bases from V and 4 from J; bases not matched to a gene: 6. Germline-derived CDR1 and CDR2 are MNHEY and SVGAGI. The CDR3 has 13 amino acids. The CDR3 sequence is CASTTGDTYGYTF. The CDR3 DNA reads TGTGCCAGCACTACAGGGGACACCTATGGCTACACCTTC.

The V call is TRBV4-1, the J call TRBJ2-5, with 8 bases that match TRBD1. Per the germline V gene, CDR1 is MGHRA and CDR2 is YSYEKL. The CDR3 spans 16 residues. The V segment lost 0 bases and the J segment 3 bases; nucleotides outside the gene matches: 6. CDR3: CASSQDEAQGEETQYF. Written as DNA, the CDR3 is TGCGCCAGCAGCCAAGATGAAGCACAGGGGGAAGAGACCCAGTACTTC.

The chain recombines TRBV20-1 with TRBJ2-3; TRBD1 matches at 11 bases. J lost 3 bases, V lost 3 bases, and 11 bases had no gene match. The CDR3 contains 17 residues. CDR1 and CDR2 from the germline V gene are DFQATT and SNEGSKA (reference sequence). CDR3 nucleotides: TGCAGTGCTAGTGACCGGGACAGGGGGTTAGGAACAGATACGCAGTATTTT. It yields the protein CSASDRDRGLGTDTQYF.

CDR3 bases: TGCGCCAGCAGCCCCCATGGGGGGTGGGACACTGAAGCTTTCTTT. Protein product: CASSPHGGWDTEAFF. The V call is TRBV5-1, the J call TRBJ1-1, with a possible D match to TRBD1 (5 bases). Germline V gives CDR1 SGHRS, CDR2 YFSETQ. The germline V and J ends were trimmed by 4 bases and 3 bases, with 16 bases remaining between them. The CDR3 runs to 15 residues.

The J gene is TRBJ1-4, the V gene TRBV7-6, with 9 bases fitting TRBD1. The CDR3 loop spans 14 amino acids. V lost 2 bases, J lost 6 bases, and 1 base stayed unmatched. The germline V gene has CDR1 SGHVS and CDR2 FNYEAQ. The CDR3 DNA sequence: TGTGCCAGCAGCTTAAGGACAGGGGATGAAAAACTGTTTTTT. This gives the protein CASSLRTGDEKLFF. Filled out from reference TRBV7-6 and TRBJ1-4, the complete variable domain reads GAGVSQSPRYKVTKRGQDVALRCDPISGHVSLYWYRQALGQGPEFLTYFNYEAQQDKSGLPNDRFSAERPEGSISTLTIQRTEQRDSAMYRCASSLRTGDEKLFFGSGTQLSVL.

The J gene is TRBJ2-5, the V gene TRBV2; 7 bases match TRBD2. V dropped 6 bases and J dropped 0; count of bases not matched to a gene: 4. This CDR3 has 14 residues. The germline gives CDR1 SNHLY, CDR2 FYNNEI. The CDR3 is CASRGEGNQETQYF. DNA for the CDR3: TGTGCCAGCAGAGGGGAGGGAAACCAAGAGACCCAGTACTTC.

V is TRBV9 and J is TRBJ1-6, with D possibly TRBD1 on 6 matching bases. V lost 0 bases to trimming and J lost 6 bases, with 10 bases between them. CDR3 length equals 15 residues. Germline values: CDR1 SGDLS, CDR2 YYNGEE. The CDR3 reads CASSVGGAFNSPLHF. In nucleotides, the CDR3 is TGTGCCAGCAGCGTAGGGGGGGCGTTTAATTCACCCCTCCACTTT.

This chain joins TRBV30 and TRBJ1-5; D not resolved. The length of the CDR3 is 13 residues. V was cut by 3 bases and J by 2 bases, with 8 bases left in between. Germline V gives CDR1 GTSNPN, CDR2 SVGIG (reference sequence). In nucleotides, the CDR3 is TGTGCCTGGAGCCCCGAGGGCAATCAGCCCCAGCATTTT. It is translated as CAWSPEGNQPQHF.

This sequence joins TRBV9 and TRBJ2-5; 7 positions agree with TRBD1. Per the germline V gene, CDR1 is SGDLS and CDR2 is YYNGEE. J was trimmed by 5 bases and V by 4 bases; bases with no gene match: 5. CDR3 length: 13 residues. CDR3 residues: CASSPTGKETQYF. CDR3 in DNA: TGTGCCAGCAGCCCGACAGGGAAGGAGACCCAGTACTTC.

The DNA of the CDR3 is TGTGCCAGCAGTTACGGGGCCGCGGAGACCCAGTACTTC. It encodes CASSYGAAETQYF. This chain links TRBV6-5 with TRBJ2-5; possible D gene TRBD1, 5 bases. This CDR3 comprises 13 residues. Germline assignment: CDR1 MNHEY and CDR2 SVGAGI. V was clipped by 2 bases and J by 5 bases, with 9 bases between them.

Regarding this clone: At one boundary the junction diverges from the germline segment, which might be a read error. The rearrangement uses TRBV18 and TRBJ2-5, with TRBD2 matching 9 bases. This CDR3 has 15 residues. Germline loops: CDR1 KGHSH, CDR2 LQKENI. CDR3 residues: CASSYFLAGQESQYF. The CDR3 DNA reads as TGTGCCAGCTCATATTTTCTAGCGGGGCAAGAGAGCCAGTACTTC. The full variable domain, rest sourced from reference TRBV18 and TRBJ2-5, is NAGVMQNPRHLVRRRGQEARLRCSPMKGHSHVYWYRQLPEEGLKFMVYLQKENIIDESGMPKERFSAEFPKEGPSILRIQQVVRGDSAAYFCASSYFLAGQESQYFGPGTRLLVL.

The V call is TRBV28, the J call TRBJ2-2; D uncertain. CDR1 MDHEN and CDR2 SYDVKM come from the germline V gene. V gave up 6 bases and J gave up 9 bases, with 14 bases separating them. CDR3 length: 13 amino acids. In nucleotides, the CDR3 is TGTGCCAGCAGCATAACCTCCACTAGGGAGCTGTTTTTT. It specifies CASSITSTRELFF.

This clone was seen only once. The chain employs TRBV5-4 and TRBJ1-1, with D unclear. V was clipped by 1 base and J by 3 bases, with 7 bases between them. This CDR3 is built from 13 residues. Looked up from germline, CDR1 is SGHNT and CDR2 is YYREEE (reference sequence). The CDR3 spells CASSLIGDTEAFF. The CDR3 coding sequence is TGTGCCAGCAGCTTGATCGGGGACACTGAAGCTTTCTTT.

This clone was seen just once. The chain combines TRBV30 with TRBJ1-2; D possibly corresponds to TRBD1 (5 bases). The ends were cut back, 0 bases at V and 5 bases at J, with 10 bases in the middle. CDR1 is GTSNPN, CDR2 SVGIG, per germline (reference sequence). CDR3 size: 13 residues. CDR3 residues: CAWSVRDHYGYTF. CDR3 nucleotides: TGTGCCTGGAGTGTACGGGACCATTATGGCTACACCTTC.

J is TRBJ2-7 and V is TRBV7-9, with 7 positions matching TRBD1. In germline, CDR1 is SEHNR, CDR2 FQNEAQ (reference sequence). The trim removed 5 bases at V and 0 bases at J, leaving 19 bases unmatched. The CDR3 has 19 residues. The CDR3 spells CASSSPTGLNTKSSYEQYF. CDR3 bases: TGTGCCAGCAGCAGCCCGACAGGGTTAAACACTAAAAGCTCCTACGAGCAGTACTTC.

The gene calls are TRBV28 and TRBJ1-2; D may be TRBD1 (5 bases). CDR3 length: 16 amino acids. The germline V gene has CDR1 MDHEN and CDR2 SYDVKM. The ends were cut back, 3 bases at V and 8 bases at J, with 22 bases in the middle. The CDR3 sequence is CASSLSKPGGKYGYTF. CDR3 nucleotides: TGTGCCAGCAGTTTGTCTAAACCGGGGGGGAAATACGGCTACACCTTC.

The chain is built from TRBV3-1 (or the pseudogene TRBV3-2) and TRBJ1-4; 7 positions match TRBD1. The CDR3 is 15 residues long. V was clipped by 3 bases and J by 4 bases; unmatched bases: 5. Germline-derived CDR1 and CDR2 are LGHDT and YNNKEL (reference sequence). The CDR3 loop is CASSHSDRSNEKLFF. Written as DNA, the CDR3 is TGTGCCAGCAGCCACTCGGACAGGAGTAATGAAAAACTGTTTTTT.

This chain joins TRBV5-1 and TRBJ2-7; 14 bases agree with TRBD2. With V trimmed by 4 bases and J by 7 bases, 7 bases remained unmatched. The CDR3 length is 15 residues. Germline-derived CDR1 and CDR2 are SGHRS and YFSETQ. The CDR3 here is CASSPGLAGVEEQYF. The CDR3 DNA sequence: TGCGCCAGCAGCCCGGGACTAGCGGGGGTGGAAGAGCAGTACTTC.

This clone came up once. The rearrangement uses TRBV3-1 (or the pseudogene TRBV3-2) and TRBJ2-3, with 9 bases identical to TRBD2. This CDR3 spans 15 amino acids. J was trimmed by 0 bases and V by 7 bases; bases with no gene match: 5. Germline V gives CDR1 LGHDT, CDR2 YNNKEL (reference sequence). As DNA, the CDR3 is TGTGCCAGCAAAAGCGGGGGGTCGAGCACAGATACGCAGTATTTT. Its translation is CASKSGGSSTDTQYF.

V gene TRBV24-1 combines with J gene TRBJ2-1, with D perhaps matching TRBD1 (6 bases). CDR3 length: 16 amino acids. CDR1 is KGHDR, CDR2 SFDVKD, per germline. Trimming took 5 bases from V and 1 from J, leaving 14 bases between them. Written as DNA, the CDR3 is TGTGCCACCAGTGGTTCCCTGGACAGTTCCTACAATGAGCAGTTCTTC. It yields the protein CATSGSLDSSYNEQFF.

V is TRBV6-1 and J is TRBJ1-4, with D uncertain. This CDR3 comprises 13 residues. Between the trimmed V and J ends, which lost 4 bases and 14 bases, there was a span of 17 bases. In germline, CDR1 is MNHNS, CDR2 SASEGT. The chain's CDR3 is CASSGPREGLLFF. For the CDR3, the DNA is TGTGCCAGCAGTGGGCCGAGGGAAGGCTTGCTGTTTTTT.

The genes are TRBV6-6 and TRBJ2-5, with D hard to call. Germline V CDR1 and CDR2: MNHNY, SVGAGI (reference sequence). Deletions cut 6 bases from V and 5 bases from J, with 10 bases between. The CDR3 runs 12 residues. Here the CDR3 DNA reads TGTGCCAGCAGCCCCGCGTCGGAGACCCAGTACTTC. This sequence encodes CASSPASETQYF.